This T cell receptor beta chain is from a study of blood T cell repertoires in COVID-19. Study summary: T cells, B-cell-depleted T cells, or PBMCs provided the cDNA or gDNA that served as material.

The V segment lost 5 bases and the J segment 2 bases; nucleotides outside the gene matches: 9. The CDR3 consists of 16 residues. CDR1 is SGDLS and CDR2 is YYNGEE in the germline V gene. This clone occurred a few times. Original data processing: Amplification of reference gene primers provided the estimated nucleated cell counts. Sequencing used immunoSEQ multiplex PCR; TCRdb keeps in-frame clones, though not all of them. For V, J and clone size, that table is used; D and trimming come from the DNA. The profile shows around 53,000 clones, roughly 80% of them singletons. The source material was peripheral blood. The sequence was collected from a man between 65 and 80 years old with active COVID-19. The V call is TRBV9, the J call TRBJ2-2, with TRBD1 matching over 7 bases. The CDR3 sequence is CASSFTGTVNTGELFF. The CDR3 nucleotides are TGTGCCAGCAGTTTCACCGGGACAGTTAACACCGGGGAGCTGTTTTTT.